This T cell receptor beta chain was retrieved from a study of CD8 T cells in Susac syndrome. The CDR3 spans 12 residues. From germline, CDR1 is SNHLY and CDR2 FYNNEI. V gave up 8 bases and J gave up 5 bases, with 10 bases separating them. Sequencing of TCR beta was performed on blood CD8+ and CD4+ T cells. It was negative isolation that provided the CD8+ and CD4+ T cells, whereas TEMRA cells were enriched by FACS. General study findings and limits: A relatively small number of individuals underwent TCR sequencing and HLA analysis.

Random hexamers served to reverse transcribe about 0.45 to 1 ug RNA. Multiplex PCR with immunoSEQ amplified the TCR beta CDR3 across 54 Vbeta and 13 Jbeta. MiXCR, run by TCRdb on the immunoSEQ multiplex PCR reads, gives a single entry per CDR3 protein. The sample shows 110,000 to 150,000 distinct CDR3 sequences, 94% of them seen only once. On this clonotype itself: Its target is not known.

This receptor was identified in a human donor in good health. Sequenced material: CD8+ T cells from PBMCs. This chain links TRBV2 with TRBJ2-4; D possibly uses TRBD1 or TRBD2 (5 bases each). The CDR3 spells CASGDGENIQYF. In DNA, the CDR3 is TGTGCCAGCGGGGACGGGGAAAACATTCAGTACTTC.